The 19 T cell receptor beta chains presented below share a single source sample, sequenced in a study of spatial heterogeneity in lung cancer. Study outcomes and limitations: Higher tumor mutation counts went along with higher counts of expanded intratumoral alpha and beta TCRs.

TCRdb reanalysed the 5' RACE reads using MiXCR and keeps one entry per CDR3 protein. The table has more than 7,000 distinct CDR3 sequences, around 8.9% seen once. Time point reported: sample taken at primary tumor resection. Their target antigens are unknown. The sample was lung tumor tissue, taken at surgery. The receptors derive from a male donor with early-stage non-small cell lung cancer.

This clonotype was counted between two and nine times. The chain joins TRBV11-2 to TRBJ2-1, with 11 bases identical to TRBD2. Unmatched junction bases numbered 5, after V lost 4 bases and J lost 6 bases. The CDR3 is made up of 15 amino acids. The V gene's germline CDR1 is SGHAT and CDR2 FQNNGV. CDR3 nucleotides: TGTGCCAGCAGCTATACTAGCGGGAGTAGCAATGAGCAGTTCTTC. Amino acid sequence: CASSYTSGSSNEQFF.

This clonotype was detected ten times or more. The V gene is TRBV7-2, the J gene TRBJ1-5; 8 bases map to TRBD1. CDR1 is SGHTA, CDR2 FQGNSA, per germline. Unmatched junction bases numbered 9, after V lost 4 bases and J lost 4 bases. This CDR3 is 16 amino acids long. The CDR3 reads CASSSRTGRGNQPQHF. The CDR3 DNA sequence: TGTGCCAGCAGCTCCCGGACAGGGAGGGGGAATCAGCCCCAGCATTTT.

This clonotype was recorded at least ten times. The CDR3 here is CSARRGPNQPQHF. CDR3 coding DNA: TGCAGTGCTAGGCGGGGACCCAATCAGCCCCAGCATTTT. The V call is TRBV20-1, the J call TRBJ1-5; possible D gene TRBD1, 5 bases. The CDR3 sequence is 13 residues long. CDR1 and CDR2 from the germline V gene are DFQATT and SNEGSKA (reference sequence). The V end lost 3 bases, the J end lost 3 bases, and 9 bases lay between the germline ends.

V gene TRBV10-3 combines with J gene TRBJ2-7; D may match TRBD1 or TRBD2 (6 bases each). This CDR3 contains 14 residues. CDR1 and CDR2 (germline): ENHRY, SYGVKD. V lost 0 bases, J lost 6 bases, and 12 bases lay in between. The chain's CDR3 is CAISESLGGTEQYF. The DNA of the CDR3 is TGTGCCATCAGTGAGTCGCTGGGGGGCACCGAGCAGTACTTC.

In its sample, this clonotype is medium-sized. The chain carries TRBV12-5 and TRBJ1-5; TRBD1 might be the D (5 bases). This CDR3 has 15 amino acids. The germline CDR1 and CDR2 sequences are LGHNT and FRNRAP. V was cut by 4 bases and J by 5 bases, with 15 bases left in between. The CDR3 loop is CASGSTGAGDQPQHF. For the CDR3, the DNA is TGTGCTAGTGGTTCCACCGGGGCGGGGGATCAGCCCCAGCATTTT. The whole variable domain, filled in from reference TRBV12-5 and TRBJ1-5, reads DARVTQTPRHKVTEMGQEVTMRCQPILGHNTVFWYRQTMMQGLELLAYFRNRAPLDDSGMPKDRFSAEMPDATLATLKIQPSEPRDSAVYFCASGSTGAGDQPQHFGDGTRLSIL.

The chain is built from TRBV10-1 and TRBJ2-5; D remains ambiguous. Germline loops: CDR1 WNHNN, CDR2 SYGVQD (reference sequence). Trimming removed 3 bases from V and 6 bases from J, with 11 bases in between. This CDR3 has 13 residues. CDR3 bases: TGCGCCAGCAGTGACTCTCCCGGGCAGACCCAGTACTTC. It yields the protein CASSDSPGQTQYF.

This clonotype was seen ten or more times. The chain recombines TRBV18 with TRBJ1-4; possibly TRBD1 for D (5 bases). V was trimmed by 8 bases and J by 0 bases, leaving 10 bases between them. This CDR3 has 14 amino acids. The germline gives CDR1 KGHSH, CDR2 LQKENI. The CDR3: CASRSGSTNEKLFF. CDR3 nucleotide sequence: TGTGCCAGCCGATCAGGGTCAACTAATGAAAAACTGTTTTTT.

This clonotype was observed many times. The genes are TRBV21-1 and TRBJ2-4; the table gives TRBD1 as D, unverified against the DNA. TRBV21-1 is a pseudogene. There are 17 residues in the CDR3. CDR3 coding DNA: TGTGCCAGCAGCAGCAGCATGGACAGGGCCTCCAAAAACATTCAGTACTTC. Amino acid sequence: CASSSSMDRASKNIQYF.

This clonotype was observed at least ten times. This chain connects TRBV12-3 or TRBV12-4 to TRBJ1-5; D gene ambiguous. The CDR3 has 13 amino acids. Trimming removed 1 base from V and 5 bases from J, with 6 bases in between. CDR3 protein: CASSLGQDQPQHF. CDR3 bases: TGTGCCAGCAGTTTAGGACAAGATCAGCCCCAGCATTTT.

The chain combines TRBV12-3 or TRBV12-4 with TRBJ1-5, with D unresolved. The CDR3 contains 14 residues. V was clipped by 1 base and J by 2 bases, with 6 bases between them. CDR3 nucleotides: TGTGCCAGCAGTTTAGGGGGAGGCAATCAGCCCCAGCATTTT. It yields the protein CASSLGGGNQPQHF.

The gene calls are TRBV7-2 and TRBJ2-5; D possibly uses TRBD1 or TRBD2 (5 bases each). V lost 3 bases and J 3 bases, leaving 11 bases between the germline ends. Germline V CDR1 and CDR2: SGHTA, FQGNSA. CDR3 length: 14 amino acids. CDR3 nucleotides: TGTGCCAGCAGCTTTTCCGGGACCGAAGAGACCCAGTACTTC. It is translated as CASSFSGTEETQYF.

This clonotype has ten or more counts. This chain connects TRBV10-3 to TRBJ1-5, with D hard to call. CDR1 is ENHRY, CDR2 SYGVKD, per germline. This CDR3 has 14 residues. V was clipped by 5 bases and J by 0 bases, with 8 bases between them. This CDR3 reads CAISPEGSNQPQHF. The DNA of the CDR3 is TGTGCCATCAGTCCGGAGGGTAGCAATCAGCCCCAGCATTTT.

This clonotype was detected ten times or more. This sequence joins TRBV20-1 and TRBJ2-7; D unclear. The CDR3 runs to 14 residues. Germline V gene lookup returns CDR1 DFQATT and CDR2 SNEGSKA (reference sequence). With 3 bases removed from V and 7 bases from J, the gap between germline ends came to 19 bases. Written as DNA, the CDR3 is TGCAGTGCTAGGGAAACAGTGGTTCTGAAAGAGCAGTACTTC. Translated, it gives CSARETVVLKEQYF.

This clonotype is medium-sized (0.01 to 0.1%) by share. The chain uses TRBV4-1 and TRBJ2-7, with unresolved D. Germline lookup yields CDR1 MGHRA and CDR2 YSYEKL. The V and J ends lost 0 bases and 6 bases respectively, with 24 bases between them. This CDR3 has 18 amino acids. CDR3 residues: CASSQDRQQASALGEQYF. CDR3 in DNA: TGCGCCAGCAGCCAAGACCGCCAGCAGGCGTCGGCGCTGGGCGAGCAGTACTTC.

The chain is built from TRBV3-1 and TRBJ1-1; weak D call: TRBD1 (5 bases). This CDR3 has 15 amino acids. V lost 6 bases to trimming and J lost 5 bases, with 19 bases between them. Germline CDR1 is LGHDT and CDR2 is YNNKEL (reference sequence). CDR3 amino acids: CASSQRGIPWTEAFF. CDR3 nucleotides: TGTGCCAGCAGTCAAAGGGGTATACCCTGGACTGAAGCTTTCTTT.

Ten or more counts support this clonotype. The rearrangement joins TRBV29-1 to TRBJ2-7; 10 bases fit TRBD1. The CDR3 spans 12 residues. Germline values: CDR1 SQVTM, CDR2 ANQGSEA. V shed 7 bases, J shed 4 bases, and the junction held 4 bases outside the gene matches. Here the CDR3 reads CSAGTGAYEQYF. The CDR3 DNA reads as TGCAGCGCCGGGACAGGGGCTTACGAGCAGTACTTC.

This clonotype was counted at least ten times. V gene TRBV2 combines with J gene TRBJ2-2; D may be TRBD1 (5 bases). V was cut by 7 bases and J by 2 bases, with 14 bases left in between. This CDR3 region has 15 residues. Germline values: CDR1 SNHLY, CDR2 FYNNEI. The CDR3, as DNA: TGTGCCAGCAACTTAGGGGCAGTCAACACCGGGGAGCTGTTTTTT. Its protein is CASNLGAVNTGELFF.

This clonotype was counted ten times or more. The chain joins TRBV2 to TRBJ1-1, with 7 bases that match TRBD1. V lost 5 bases and J lost 4; bases outside the gene matches: 4. The CDR3 has 13 residues. In germline, CDR1 is SNHLY, CDR2 FYNNEI. CDR3 sequence: CASSPRGRTEAFF. The CDR3 DNA reads TGTGCCAGCAGTCCTAGGGGGCGCACTGAAGCTTTCTTT. The full variable domain, its missing parts supplied by reference TRBV2 and TRBJ1-1, is EPEVTQTPSHQVTQMGQEVILRCVPISNHLYFYWYRQILGQKVEFLVSFYNNEISEKSEIFDDQFSVERPDGSNFTLKIRSTKLEDSAMYFCASSPRGRTEAFFGQGTRLTVV.

In its sample, this clonotype is medium-sized. This chain connects TRBV4-1 to TRBJ2-1; 9 bases match TRBD2. Germline V CDR1 and CDR2: MGHRA, YSYEKL. The length of the CDR3 is 12 residues. V lost 1 base and J lost 15; bases outside the gene matches: 4. In DNA form, the CDR3 reads TGCGCCAGCAGCCAAGCCGGGACTAGCCTGTTCTTC. This codes for CASSQAGTSLFF.